This T cell receptor (beta chain) was sequenced in a study of blood T cell repertoires in COVID-19. Across the whole study: Italy, Spain and the United States were the sources of the convalescent and acute COVID-19 samples. T cells, B-cell-depleted T cells, or PBMCs supplied cDNA or gDNA.

In germline, CDR1 is MNHEY, CDR2 SMNVEV (reference sequence). The CDR3 covers 17 residues. The germline V and J ends were trimmed by 5 bases and 1 base, with 17 bases remaining between them. Original processing notes: Reference gene primer amplification yielded estimated nucleated cell counts. The repertoire was sequenced with immunoSEQ multiplex PCR; TCRdb's copy has only in-frame clones and lacks some. V, J and clone size are taken as reported in that table, and D and trimming were inferred from the DNA itself. The sample gives some 31,000 clones, approximately 85% of which show up once; about 8.6% is in the top ten.

The rearrangement uses TRBV27 and TRBJ2-2; D not certain. The sequence was obtained from a man older than 75 with active COVID-19. The specimen was peripheral blood. CDR3 protein: CASSLDPVPMNTGELFF. The CDR3 DNA reads as TGTGCCAGCAGTCTAGATCCAGTCCCTATGAACACCGGGGAGCTGTTTTTT.